This TCR beta chain was profiled in a study of T cells in women clearing cervical HPV infection. Study background: Case blood drawn at lesion detection; control blood after infection cleared. HLA type stays a possible confounder, typing being limited.

Study-level findings and limits: CIN3+ cases had significantly higher TCR repertoire richness than controls, but evenness did not differ. T-cell numbers per sample were unknown and may explain richness differences.

Produced via immunoSEQ multiplex PCR; TCRdb's table is partial and in-frame only. This sample's clone table lists approximately 34,000 clones. As regards this clone: Its antigen is unidentified. The read gets to within 3 residues of the CDR3 end, and the germline J gene fills in the rest.

CDR1 DFQATT and CDR2 SNEGSKA come from the germline V gene (reference sequence). This CDR3 region has 14 residues. Trimming removed 3 bases from V and 2 bases from J; junction bases left unmatched: 7. The specimen sequenced was blood buffy coat. The chain uses TRBV20-1 and TRBJ2-7; 7 bases agree with TRBD1. The source is a woman aged 18 to 75 with a cervical HPV16 infection that either progressed to CIN3+ or cleared (not recorded which). CDR3 bases read: TGCAGTGCTAGCAGGGACAGCAACACCTACGAG. Protein sequence: CSASRDSNTYE. From start to end, the CDR3 is CSASRDSNTYEQYF.